The next 29 T cell receptor beta chains were all read from a single sample in a study of blood T cell repertoires in COVID-19. Method: immunoSEQ multiplex PCR; TCRdb's copy keeps in-frame clones and lacks some. The sample contains around 64,000 clones, roughly 91% of which appear only once. Sequenced: peripheral blood. These TCRs come from a human donor in a cohort sampled during active COVID-19.

The chain uses TRBV5-1 and TRBJ2-7; 11 nucleotides match TRBD2. Germline V lookup: CDR1 SGHRS, CDR2 YFSETQ. CDR3 length equals 16 residues. V lost 4 bases and J lost 2; bases outside the gene matches: 8. Here the CDR3 reads CASSQKIAGGPYEQYF. Here the CDR3 DNA reads TGCGCCAGCAGCCAAAAGATAGCGGGAGGGCCCTACGAGCAGTACTTC.

The rearrangement uses TRBV4-1 and TRBJ2-1; TRBD2 agrees at 11 bases. Trimming cost V 1 base and J 8 bases; bases outside gene matches: 7. Looked up from germline, CDR1 is MGHRA and CDR2 is YSYEKL. This CDR3 has 16 residues. The DNA for the CDR3 is TGCGCCAGCAGCCAAGCGGGCCTAGCGGGGGGTTATGAGCAGTTCTTC. Protein sequence: CASSQAGLAGGYEQFF.

The V and J genes are TRBV7-3 and TRBJ2-1; 7 bases line up with TRBD2. The V segment lost 4 bases and the J segment 5 bases; nucleotides outside the gene matches: 2. Germline V gene sequence: CDR1 SGHTA, CDR2 FQGTGA. The CDR3 contains 13 residues. The CDR3 region is CASSSLADNEQFF. The CDR3 DNA is TGTGCCAGCAGCTCGCTAGCGGACAATGAGCAGTTCTTC.

This clone came up once. The chain uses TRBV7-2 and TRBJ2-3, with 8 bases that match TRBD2. V shed 1 base, J shed 0 bases, and the junction held 6 bases outside the gene matches. The germline V gene encodes CDR1 SGHTA and CDR2 FQGNSA. The CDR3 is 17 residues long. Written as DNA, the CDR3 is TGTGCCAGCAGCTTAGTAGCGGGGAGCGGGAGCACAGATACGCAGTATTTT. Its translation: CASSLVAGSGSTDTQYF.

The sample holds a few counts of this clone. The chain uses TRBV15 and TRBJ1-5; the D is unclear. The CDR3 runs to 14 residues. Germline V gene lookup returns CDR1 LNHNV and CDR2 YYDKDF (reference sequence). V lost 0 bases and J lost 7, with 10 bases in between. CDR3 nucleotides: TGTGCCACCAGCAGAGATCGCGGGAACCAGCCCCAGCATTTT. It yields the protein CATSRDRGNQPQHF.

As DNA, the CDR3 is TGCGCCAGCAGCTCTACAGGGGAGTATGGCTACACCTTC. The encoded protein is CASSSTGEYGYTF. The chain uses TRBV5-1 and TRBJ1-2; 7 bases match TRBD1. V was pared by 3 bases and J by 5 bases, with 4 bases of the junction left unmatched. CDR1 SGHRS and CDR2 YFSETQ come from the germline V gene. The CDR3 consists of 13 residues.

This chain connects TRBV9 to TRBJ2-4; 11 bases agree with TRBD2. The CDR3 runs 18 residues. V shed 2 bases and J 0 bases; nucleotides not matched to a gene: 7. Germline-derived CDR1 and CDR2 are SGDLS and YYNGEE. DNA of the CDR3: TGTGCCAGCAGCGTGACTAGCGGGACAATTTCAGCCAAAAACATTCAGTACTTC. Translating it yields CASSVTSGTISAKNIQYF.

The V gene is TRBV4-1, the J gene TRBJ1-4; no clear D. The CDR3 extends over 17 amino acids. CDR1 and CDR2 from the germline V gene are MGHRA and YSYEKL. Trimming shortened V by 0 bases and J by 0 bases, and 11 bases separated the two germline ends. The CDR3 is CASSQEEILATNEKLFF. The CDR3 coding sequence is TGCGCCAGCAGCCAAGAGGAGATTCTTGCAACTAATGAAAAACTGTTTTTT.

The V and J genes are TRBV14 and TRBJ1-1; 7 positions agree with TRBD1. From germline, CDR1 is SGHDN and CDR2 FVKESK. V dropped 1 base and J dropped 1; count of bases not matched to a gene: 3. The CDR3 has 15 amino acids. CDR3 sequence: CASSQATGWNTEAFF. CDR3 nucleotides: TGTGCCAGCAGCCAAGCGACAGGGTGGAACACTGAAGCTTTCTTT.

The chain joins TRBV27 to TRBJ2-5; 13 bases are a match to TRBD2. Germline-derived CDR1 and CDR2 are MNHEY and SMNVEV (reference sequence). The CDR3 totals 16 residues. Trimming cost V 5 bases and J 5 bases; bases outside gene matches: 8. The CDR3 spells CASSPGLAGVGETQYF. CDR3 in DNA: TGTGCCAGCAGTCCCGGACTAGCGGGAGTTGGGGAGACCCAGTACTTC.

The chain combines TRBV2 with TRBJ2-7; 8 bases are a match to TRBD1. CDR1 is SNHLY and CDR2 is FYNNEI in the germline V gene. Trimming at V came to 8 bases and at J to 4 bases, leaving 7 bases not matched to a gene. CDR3 length: 13 amino acids. Here the CDR3 DNA reads TGTGCCAGCGCGGGGCAGGGGGCTTACGAGCAGTACTTC. It is translated as CASAGQGAYEQYF.

This sequence joins TRBV5-1 and TRBJ2-7; 12 positions agree with TRBD2. V lost 2 bases, J lost 5 bases, and 2 bases stayed unmatched. This CDR3 has 14 residues. CDR1 is SGHRS and CDR2 is YFSETQ in the germline V gene. The CDR3 DNA is TGCGCCAGCAGCTTTCGACTAGCGGGAGACGAGCAGTACTTC. It translates to CASSFRLAGDEQYF.

This clone was recorded once. The chain recombines TRBV5-1 with TRBJ1-4; D is uncertain. CDR3 length: 13 residues. The V gene lost 3 bases and the J gene lost 8 bases, with 11 bases spanning the gap. Germline values: CDR1 SGHRS, CDR2 YFSETQ. In nucleotides, the CDR3 is TGCGCCAGCAGCTCTGACACGAGCGAAAAACTGTTTTTT. Its translation: CASSSDTSEKLFF. The full variable domain, in which reference TRBV5-1 and TRBJ1-4 provide the parts outside the CDR3, is KAGVTQTPRYLIKTRGQQVTLSCSPISGHRSVSWYQQTPGQGLQFLFEYFSETQRNKGNFPGRFSGRQFSNSRSEMNVSTLELGDSALYLCASSSDTSEKLFFGSGTQLSVL.

The J gene is TRBJ2-7, the V gene TRBV7-2, with TRBD2 matching over 8 bases. This CDR3 spans 15 amino acids. Losses at the gene ends were 7 bases for V and 4 bases for J; bases not matched to a gene: 12. The germline V gene encodes CDR1 SGHTA and CDR2 FQGNSA. CDR3 bases: TGTGCCAGCACCGTAAGCAGCGGGAGTAGGTACGAGCAGTACTTC. Translating it yields CASTVSSGSRYEQYF.

The chain has TRBV27 and TRBJ1-6; TRBD1 is a possible D gene (5 bases). Looked up from germline, CDR1 is MNHEY and CDR2 is SMNVEV (reference sequence). The CDR3 has 16 residues. The V gene lost 6 bases and the J gene lost 6 bases, with 18 bases spanning the gap. Here the CDR3 DNA reads TGTGCCAGCAGCCAACTCGTGGGGGGAAGTAATTCACCCCTCCACTTT. Protein sequence: CASSQLVGGSNSPLHF.

CDR3 region: CASSWTSAYEQYF. The CDR3 nucleotides are TGTGCCAGCAGTTGGACTAGCGCCTACGAGCAGTACTTC. The chain combines TRBV7-2 with TRBJ2-7, with 9 bases aligning to TRBD2. Per the germline V gene, CDR1 is SGHTA and CDR2 is FQGNSA. V trimming: 6 bases; J trimming: 2 bases; junction bases outside the gene matches: 2. The CDR3 consists of 13 residues.

This chain connects TRBV19 to TRBJ2-1; 11 nucleotides align to TRBD2. CDR1 is LNHDA and CDR2 is SQIVND in the germline V gene (reference sequence). V shed 7 bases, J shed 10 bases, and the junction held 12 bases outside the gene matches. The length of the CDR3 is 15 residues. CDR3: CASTLGRLAGKEQFF. The CDR3 DNA reads TGTGCCAGTACCCTAGGGAGACTAGCGGGAAAGGAGCAGTTCTTC.

The chain carries TRBV7-2 and TRBJ2-5, with D tentatively TRBD1 (6 bases). Germline lookup yields CDR1 SGHTA and CDR2 FQGNSA. The CDR3 spans 11 residues. Trimming left V 3 bases short and J 12 bases short, with 11 bases between. CDR3 loop: CASSLDSRKYF. CDR3 DNA: TGTGCCAGCAGCTTGGACAGCAGAAAGTACTTC.

The genes are TRBV7-3 and TRBJ2-3; D might be TRBD2 (5 bases). V dropped 5 bases and J dropped 8 bases, with 14 bases sitting between them. The germline CDR1 and CDR2 sequences are SGHTA and FQGTGA. This CDR3 has 13 residues. DNA of the CDR3: TGTGCCAGCAGCACCCCGAGTGAGGGTACGCAGTATTTT. Translating it yields CASSTPSEGTQYF.

CDR3 sequence reads: CASSKKGRGSQAYTEAFF. As DNA, the CDR3 is TGTGCCAGCAGCAAAAAAGGTCGGGGATCCCAGGCCTACACTGAAGCTTTCTTT. The chain is built from TRBV21-1 and TRBJ1-1. TRBV21-1 is shown as a pseudogene. The CDR3 covers 18 residues.

V and J are TRBV29-1 and TRBJ1-1, with TRBD1 matching 10 bases. This CDR3 region has 14 residues. Losses at the gene ends were 5 bases for V and 1 base for J; bases not matched to a gene: 4. CDR1 and CDR2 (germline): SQVTM, ANQGSEA. The CDR3 loop is CSVSRQGANTEAFF. CDR3 coding DNA: TGCAGCGTTTCGCGACAGGGGGCGAACACTGAAGCTTTCTTT.

The sample holds one count of this clone. V and J are TRBV28 and TRBJ1-6; D might be TRBD1 (5 bases). This CDR3 contains 12 residues. Trimming stripped 7 bases from V and 10 bases from J, with 11 bases between. Germline CDR1 and CDR2: MDHEN and SYDVKM. CDR3 in DNA: TGTGCCAGCATTTCCTCAGGGTCACCCCTCCACTTT. Protein: CASISSGSPLHF. Together with reference TRBV28 and TRBJ1-6, the CDR3 gives the full variable domain: DVKVTQSSRYLVKRTGEKVFLECVQDMDHENMFWYRQDPGLGLRLIYFSYDVKMKEKGDIPEGYSVSREKKERFSLILESASTNQTSMYLCASISSGSPLHFGNGTRLTVT.

This chain joins TRBV10-3 and TRBJ2-7; perhaps TRBD1 as D (6 bases). The germline V gene encodes CDR1 ENHRY and CDR2 SYGVKD. The CDR3 is made up of 11 amino acids. V was pared by 10 bases and J by 3 bases, with 10 bases between. The CDR3 spells CATIGGYEQYF. The CDR3 coding sequence is TGTGCCACCATAGGGGGCTACGAGCAGTACTTC.

The table lists this clone with a few counts. The V gene is TRBV10-1, the J gene TRBJ2-7; 7 bases fit TRBD1. The germline gives CDR1 WNHNN, CDR2 SYGVQD (reference sequence). The J segment lost 0 bases and the V segment lost 6 bases, leaving 5 bases of the junction unmatched. CDR3 length: 14 residues. The CDR3 coding sequence is TGCGCCAGCAGAGCTGACAGGGCCTCCTACGAGCAGTACTTC. Translated, it gives CASRADRASYEQYF.

This clone was picked up one time. The chain has TRBV6-5 and TRBJ2-4; tentative D call: TRBD2 (5 bases). Trimming took off 4 bases at V and 6 bases at J, with 13 bases between the two ends. The CDR3 consists of 14 residues. Germline V gene sequence: CDR1 MNHEY, CDR2 SVGAGI. CDR3 amino acids: CASSLAGWGNIQYF. CDR3 DNA sequence: TGTGCCAGCAGTTTGGCGGGTTGGGGAAACATTCAGTACTTC.

The chain links TRBV6-2 or TRBV6-3 to TRBJ2-7; D unclear. Germline assignment: CDR1 MNHEY and CDR2 SVGEGT. This CDR3 is 12 amino acids long. V lost 7 bases, J lost 2 bases, and 9 bases lay in between. CDR3 sequence reads: CASIPWPYEQYF. The CDR3 DNA reads as TGTGCCAGCATCCCCTGGCCCTACGAGCAGTACTTC.

The gene calls are TRBV6-2 or TRBV6-3 and TRBJ2-7; the match to TRBD2 covers 13 bases. V trimming: 5 bases; J trimming: 6 bases; junction bases outside the gene matches: 7. Germline values: CDR1 MNHEY, CDR2 SVGEGT. The CDR3 sequence is 15 residues long. CDR3: CASSRTSGSPLEQYF. The CDR3, as DNA: TGTGCCAGCAGTCGGACTAGCGGGAGTCCTCTCGAGCAGTACTTC.

V and J are TRBV6-2 or TRBV6-3 and TRBJ2-4, with 12 bases that match TRBD2. Per the germline V gene, CDR1 is MNHEY and CDR2 is SVGEGT. After removal of 6 bases from V and 6 bases from J, the junction contained 15 bases not matched to a gene. CDR3 length: 18 residues. This CDR3 reads CASSQSSGRALFANIQYF. CDR3 nucleotide sequence: TGTGCCAGCAGCCAGTCTAGCGGGAGGGCCCTCTTCGCAAACATTCAGTACTTC.

The chain employs TRBV27 and TRBJ2-1, with 8 bases fitting TRBD1. The junction had 8 bases not matched to a gene; V was cut back by 5 bases and J by 2 bases. The CDR3 consists of 16 residues. The V gene's germline CDR1 is MNHEY and CDR2 SMNVEV (reference sequence). Written as DNA, the CDR3 is TGTGCCAGCAGTCCCTACAGGGGGAAGACCTACAATGAGCAGTTCTTC. It is translated as CASSPYRGKTYNEQFF.